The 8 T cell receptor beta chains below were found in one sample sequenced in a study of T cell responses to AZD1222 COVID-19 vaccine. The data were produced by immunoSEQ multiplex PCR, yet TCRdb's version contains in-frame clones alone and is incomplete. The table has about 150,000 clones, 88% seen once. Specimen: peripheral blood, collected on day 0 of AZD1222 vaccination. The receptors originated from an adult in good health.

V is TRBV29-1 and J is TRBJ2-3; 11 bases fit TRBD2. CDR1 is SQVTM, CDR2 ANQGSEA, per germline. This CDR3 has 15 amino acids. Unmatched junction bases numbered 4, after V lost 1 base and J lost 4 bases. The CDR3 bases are TGCAGCGTTGAAGGTGTTAGCGGGGGGGCAGATACGCAGTATTTT. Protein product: CSVEGVSGGADTQYF.

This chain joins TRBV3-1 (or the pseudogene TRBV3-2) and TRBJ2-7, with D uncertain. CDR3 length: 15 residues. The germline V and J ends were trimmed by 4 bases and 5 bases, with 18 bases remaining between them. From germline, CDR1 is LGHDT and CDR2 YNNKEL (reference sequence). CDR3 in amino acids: CASSPWAQEVNEQYF. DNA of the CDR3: TGTGCCAGCAGCCCCTGGGCCCAGGAAGTCAACGAGCAGTACTTC.

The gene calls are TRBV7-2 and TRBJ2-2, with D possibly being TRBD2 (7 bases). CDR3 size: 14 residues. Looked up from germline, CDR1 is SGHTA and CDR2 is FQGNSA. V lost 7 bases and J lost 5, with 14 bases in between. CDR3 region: CASKGGAQTGELFF. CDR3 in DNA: TGTGCCAGCAAAGGGGGGGCTCAGACCGGGGAGCTGTTTTTT.

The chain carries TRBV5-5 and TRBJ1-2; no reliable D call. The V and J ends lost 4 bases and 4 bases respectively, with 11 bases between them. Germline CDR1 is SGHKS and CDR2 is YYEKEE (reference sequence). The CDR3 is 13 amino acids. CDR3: CASSGTTVYGYTF. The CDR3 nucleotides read TGTGCCAGCAGCGGTACGACTGTCTATGGCTACACCTTC.

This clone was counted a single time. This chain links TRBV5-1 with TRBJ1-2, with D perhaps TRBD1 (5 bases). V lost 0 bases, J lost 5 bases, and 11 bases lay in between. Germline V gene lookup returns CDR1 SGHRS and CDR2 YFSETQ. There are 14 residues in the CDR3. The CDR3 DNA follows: TGCGCCAGCAGCTTGGACCCGGGGCCGTATGGCTACACCTTC. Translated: CASSLDPGPYGYTF.

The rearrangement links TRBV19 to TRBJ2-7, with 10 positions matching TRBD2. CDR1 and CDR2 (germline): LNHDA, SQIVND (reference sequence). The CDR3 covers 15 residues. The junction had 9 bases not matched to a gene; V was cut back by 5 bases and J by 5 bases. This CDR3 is CASSQVAGGNDEQYF. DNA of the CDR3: TGTGCCAGTAGTCAAGTAGCGGGGGGAAACGACGAGCAGTACTTC.

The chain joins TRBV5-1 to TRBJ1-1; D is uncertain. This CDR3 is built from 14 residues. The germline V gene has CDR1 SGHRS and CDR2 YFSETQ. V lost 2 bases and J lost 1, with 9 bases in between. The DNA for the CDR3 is TGCGCCAGCAGCTTCTCCAGGACGAACACTGAAGCTTTCTTT. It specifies CASSFSRTNTEAFF.

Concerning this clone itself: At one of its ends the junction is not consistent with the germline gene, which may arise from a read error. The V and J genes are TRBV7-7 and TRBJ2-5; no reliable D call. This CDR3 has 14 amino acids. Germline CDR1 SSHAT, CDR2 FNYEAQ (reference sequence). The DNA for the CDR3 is TGTGCTAGCAGCTTAGAGGCTAGTGGAGAGACCCAGTACTTC. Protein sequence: CASSLEASGETQYF.